A selection of T cell receptor beta chains follows, all from one sample in a study of control samples from healthy donors and cancer patients. TCRdb's table, derived via immunoSEQ multiplex PCR, lists solely in-frame clones and lacks some. The data show some 220,000 clones, with roughly 94% seen just once and more than 1.3% held by the top ten. Sequencing input: blood. All receptors derive from a man in his fifties in good health. Each CDR3 is given with its conserved first and last residue. The D gene is left open where the match is weak. For some rows the clone size is stated as once, few or many, or as a class when expanded; others skip it.

V gene,clone size,J gene,D gene,CDR3 protein,CDR3 DNA
TRBV6-1,.,TRBJ1-5,.,CASSELDPWGPQHF,TGTGCCAGCAGTGAACTGGACCCATGGGGTCCCCAGCATTTT
TRBV27,once,TRBJ1-2,TRBD1,CASSFDRGYGYTF,TGTGCCAGCAGCTTTGACAGGGGGTATGGCTACACCTTC
TRBV18,.,TRBJ1-3,TRBD1,CASGESGTGFGNTIYF,TGTGCCAGCGGAGAGTCCGGGACAGGGTTTGGAAACACCATATATTTT
TRBV14,.,TRBJ2-3,.,CASSRRGETQDTQYF,TGTGCCAGCAGCCGCCGGGGAGAGACCCAGGATACGCAGTATTTT
TRBV6-5,.,TRBJ2-1,.,CASSYSGNEQFF,TGTGCCAGCAGTTACTCGGGCAATGAGCAGTTCTTC
TRBV6-5,once,TRBJ1-4,.,CASGGVANEKLFF,TGTGCCAGCGGAGGAGTGGCTAATGAAAAACTGTTTTTT
TRBV30,.,TRBJ2-1,TRBD1,CAWSVGTGFDTHNEQFF,TGTGCCTGGAGTGTAGGGACAGGGTTTGACACCCACAATGAGCAGTTCTTC
TRBV13,.,TRBJ2-3,.,CASSLEPSTDTQYF,TGTGCCAGCAGCTTAGAGCCTAGCACAGATACGCAGTATTTT
TRBV18,.,TRBJ1-1,.,CASSPLTTEAFF,TGTGCCAGCTCACCTCTCACAACTGAAGCTTTCTTT
TRBV3-1/TRBV3-2,.,TRBJ2-1,TRBD2,CASSQGLAGGYNEQFF,TGTGCCAGCAGCCAAGGACTAGCGGGGGGCTACAATGAGCAGTTCTTC